This T cell receptor (beta chain) was identified during a study of molecular identifiers for immune sequencing clone quantification. Looking at the study overall: Four portions were sequenced after RNA from about 21,000 or 97,000 naive CD8 cells was split five ways in replicates. Notes on the study in general: In naive cells, under 1% of molecules belonged to clones above 20 RNA copies, against over 98% in effector cells.

There are many counts of this clonotype. Its specificity is not known. V lost 0 bases, J lost 0 bases, and 12 bases lay in between. Germline V gene data show CDR1 as MGHRA and CDR2 as YSYEKL. The CDR3 covers 16 residues. Bulk TCR libraries used previously described methods and listed TCR primers. TCRdb processed the PCR reads anew with MiXCR; each CDR3 protein has one entry. Of about 10,000 distinct CDR3 sequences listed, 15% to 20% are singletons. Sequences were obtained from naive CD8+ T cells from blood, with Jurkat cell RNA spiked in. The sample's subset: FACS-sorted CD8+CD4-CCR7+CD45RA+ naive T cells. The chain recombines TRBV4-1 with TRBJ2-7, with D possibly being TRBD1 (6 bases). The receptor was isolated from a human donor in good health. Some libraries in this study had Jurkat cell RNA spiked in. The CDR3 reads CASSQDDRSYSYEQYF. CDR3 in DNA: TGCGCCAGCAGCCAAGACGACAGGTCATACTCCTACGAGCAGTACTTC.